A single sample is the source of the 27 T cell receptor beta chains below, sequenced in a study of vaccination and CD4 T cells after COVID-19 (dated by TCRdb to 2021 to 2024). The library relied on PCR. The instrument was an Illumina iSeq 100. TCR sequencing of DNA from cultured CD4+ T cells used the Oncomine TCR Beta short-read assay at the Johns Hopkins FTIC core. TCRdb passed the public sequencing reads through fastp at Q25 and MiXCR, retaining productive beta sequences. Every CDR3 protein is listed once, alongside the most common genes and DNA of its rows. This sample has some 20,000 distinct CDR3 sequences in its table, and 65% to 70% of those were observed once. In total, the top ten clones hold 3% to 4% of the sample. The label giving this sample's treatment or condition can be read as: approximately nine-day PBMC culture with coronavirus spike peptide pools or control peptides (ViraFEST assay).

Their antigen targets remain unknown. Sequenced: CD4+ T cells from blood, cultured in vitro. These receptors were obtained from a human donor who had recovered from COVID-19.

The gene calls are TRBV20-1 and TRBJ2-1; the D gene is possibly TRBD2 (6 bases). Per the germline V gene, CDR1 is DFQATT and CDR2 is SNEGSKA (reference sequence). With 3 bases removed from V and 2 bases from J, the gap between germline ends came to 8 bases. This CDR3 region has 13 residues. The CDR3 bases are TGCAGTGCTAGGGACTACACCTACAATGAGCAGTTCTTC. Protein sequence: CSARDYTYNEQFF.

This clonotype showed up just a few times. CDR3 nucleotides: TGTGCCAGCACCTCTTACATGAACACTGAAGCTTTCTTT. Protein product: CASTSYMNTEAFF. The V call is TRBV6-1, the J call TRBJ1-1; D gene uncertain. The CDR3 has 13 residues. Trimming took off 7 bases at V and 0 bases at J, with 9 bases between the two ends. Germline CDR1 is MNHNS and CDR2 is SASEGT.

The CDR3 nucleotides are TGTGCCAGCGCCCCCCCGGGGTTAAATTCACCCCTCCACTTT. Its protein product is CASAPPGLNSPLHF. The chain combines TRBV7-2 with TRBJ1-6; unclear D gene. Germline-derived CDR1 and CDR2 are SGHTA and FQGNSA. The V and J ends lost 8 bases and 7 bases respectively, with 15 bases between them. This CDR3 is built from 14 residues.

This chain links TRBV5-1 with TRBJ1-2; perhaps TRBD1 as D (5 bases). The CDR3 is 13 residues long. V was trimmed by 4 bases and J by 9 bases, leaving 16 bases between them. Germline V lookup: CDR1 SGHRS, CDR2 YFSETQ. CDR3 amino acids: CASSGTYRTSYTF. In DNA form, the CDR3 reads TGCGCCAGCAGCGGGACTTATAGGACTAGCTACACCTTC.

This chain joins TRBV12-3 or TRBV12-4 and TRBJ1-2, with D possibly TRBD1 on 6 matching bases. Trimming removed 5 bases at V and 8 bases at J, with 21 bases between. This CDR3 contains 15 residues. CDR3 in DNA: TGTGCCAGCAGTCTTGCGGGAGGGGGGAGCTACGGCTACACCTTC. It codes for CASSLAGGGSYGYTF.

V is TRBV7-9 and J is TRBJ1-2; D unclear. With 5 bases removed from V and 5 bases from J, the gap between germline ends came to 15 bases. CDR3 length equals 14 residues. Germline CDR1 is SEHNR and CDR2 is FQNEAQ (reference sequence). CDR3 nucleotides: TGTGCCAGCAGCCCATTGGGAGGAGGTTATGGCTACACCTTC. Protein: CASSPLGGGYGYTF.

The chain joins TRBV6-1 to TRBJ2-7; D may be TRBD1 (5 bases). This CDR3 comprises 16 residues. Trimming left V 1 base short and J 3 bases short, with 16 bases between. The germline gives CDR1 MNHNS, CDR2 SASEGT. CDR3 protein: CASSEEGRQRNYEQYF. DNA of the CDR3: TGTGCCAGCAGTGAAGAGGGAAGACAGAGGAACTACGAGCAGTACTTC.

The rearrangement uses TRBV12-3 or TRBV12-4 and TRBJ1-2; 7 bases fit TRBD1. The trim removed 6 bases at V and 4 bases at J, leaving 5 bases unmatched. The CDR3 extends over 13 amino acids. Here the CDR3 DNA reads TGTGCCAGCAGCTTGGGACAGAGCTATGGCTACACCTTC. Its protein product is CASSLGQSYGYTF.

The CDR3 nucleotides are TGTGCCAGCAGTTACTCGGGTTCTATTCAGCCCCAGCATTTT. This encodes CASSYSGSIQPQHF. The chain has TRBV6-5 and TRBJ1-5; D gene unclear. The germline V and J ends were trimmed by 0 bases and 6 bases, with 9 bases remaining between them. The CDR3 covers 14 residues. Germline V gene lookup returns CDR1 MNHEY and CDR2 SVGAGI.

A few counts support this clonotype. The chain links TRBV6-5 to TRBJ1-5; D call uncertain. CDR1 is MNHEY and CDR2 is SVGAGI in the germline V gene. This CDR3 spans 13 amino acids. The V end lost 2 bases, the J end lost 6 bases, and 8 bases lay between the germline ends. The CDR3 protein is CASSYGSGQPQHF. The CDR3 DNA follows: TGTGCCAGCAGTTACGGCTCGGGTCAGCCCCAGCATTTT.

The chain links TRBV6-1 to TRBJ1-3; D is uncertain. The CDR3 contains 16 residues. The ends were cut back, 6 bases at V and 0 bases at J, with 15 bases in the middle. Germline V gene lookup returns CDR1 MNHNS and CDR2 SASEGT. CDR3 residues: CASRTGRPDSGNTIYF. In nucleotides, the CDR3 is TGTGCCAGCAGGACGGGTCGCCCCGACTCTGGAAACACCATATATTTT.

This rearrangement joins TRBV2 to TRBJ1-2; possible D gene TRBD1, 6 bases. The V and J ends lost 6 bases and 0 bases respectively, with 11 bases between them. In germline, CDR1 is SNHLY, CDR2 FYNNEI. The CDR3 is 14 amino acids. The CDR3 DNA reads as TGTGCCAGCAGGGGGGGCGGAGCTAACTATGGCTACACCTTC. It is translated as CASRGGGANYGYTF.

The chain joins TRBV19 to TRBJ1-2; no clear D. Deletions cut 6 bases from V and 4 bases from J, with 12 bases between. Germline CDR1 reads LNHDA; CDR2 reads SQIVND (reference sequence). CDR3 size: 13 residues. The CDR3 sequence is CASRQTDRYGYTF. CDR3 in DNA: TGTGCCAGTAGGCAGACTGACCGCTATGGCTACACCTTC.

This clonotype was observed once. The rearrangement uses TRBV7-2 and TRBJ1-4; TRBD1 is a possible D gene (5 bases). Trimming took off 3 bases at V and 10 bases at J, with 12 bases between the two ends. The CDR3 loop spans 13 amino acids. Germline V gene lookup returns CDR1 SGHTA and CDR2 FQGNSA. DNA of the CDR3: TGTGCCAGCAGCTTTGGGGGGACCGGAAAACTGTTTTTT. It encodes CASSFGGTGKLFF.

This clonotype was seen only a few times. This chain joins TRBV7-2 and TRBJ1-1; 8 nucleotides match TRBD1. The CDR3 extends over 13 amino acids. The J segment lost 5 bases and the V segment lost 5 bases, leaving 4 bases of the junction unmatched. Germline loops: CDR1 SGHTA, CDR2 FQGNSA. CDR3 in amino acids: CASSLDRETEAFF. Here the CDR3 DNA reads TGTGCCAGCAGCCTGGACAGGGAAACTGAAGCTTTCTTT.

The CDR3, as DNA: TGTGCCAGCCACGGGGCGAACACCGGGGAGCTGTTTTTT. Protein sequence: CASHGANTGELFF. This sequence joins TRBV6-1 and TRBJ2-2; a weak D match, TRBD2 (5 bases). There are 13 residues in the CDR3. Germline CDR1 reads MNHNS; CDR2 reads SASEGT. V gave up 8 bases and J gave up 0 bases, with 7 bases separating them.

This CDR3 reads CASSQSGTGNSPLHF. The CDR3 DNA is TGTGCCAGCAGCCAATCCGGGACAGGGAACTCACCCCTCCACTTT. The gene calls are TRBV11-2 and TRBJ1-6; 9 bases fit TRBD1. The CDR3 contains 15 residues. With 5 bases clipped from V and 10 bases from J, the junction kept 9 bases outside the gene matches. Germline V gene data show CDR1 as SGHAT and CDR2 as FQNNGV. The complete variable domain, with remaining parts taken from reference TRBV11-2 and TRBJ1-6, reads EAGVAQSPRYKIIEKRQSVAFWCNPISGHATLYWYQQILGQGPKLLIQFQNNGVVDDSQLPKDRFSAERLKGVDSTLKIQPAKLEDSAVYLCASSQSGTGNSPLHFGNGTRLTVT.

V and J are TRBV7-8 and TRBJ1-1; no firm D call. The V and J ends lost 4 bases and 1 base respectively, with 7 bases between them. The CDR3 length is 13 residues. Germline V CDR1 and CDR2: SGHVS, FQNEAQ. Here the CDR3 DNA reads TGTGCCAGCAGCTCAAGAGGGAACACTGAAGCTTTCTTT. Amino acids: CASSSRGNTEAFF.

This clonotype was seen a few times. The CDR3 sequence is CASSPGMSGISPLHF. CDR3 in DNA: TGTGCCAGCAGCCCCGGGATGAGTGGAATTTCACCCCTCCACTTT. The V call is TRBV7-2, the J call TRBJ1-6; D is ambiguous. V shed 5 bases and J shed 9 bases, with 17 bases lying between them. The CDR3 loop spans 15 amino acids. CDR1 is SGHTA and CDR2 is FQGNSA in the germline V gene.

The chain recombines TRBV27 with TRBJ1-6, with TRBD1 matching over 9 bases. From germline, CDR1 is MNHEY and CDR2 SMNVEV (reference sequence). The CDR3 spans 13 residues. V shed 8 bases and J 9 bases; nucleotides not matched to a gene: 5. The CDR3 bases are TGTGCCAGCCGGGGACAGGGTAGTTCACCCCTCCACTTT. As protein: CASRGQGSSPLHF.

The V gene is TRBV27, the J gene TRBJ2-3; D not certain. The CDR3 sequence is 14 residues long. V was pared by 7 bases and J by 0 bases, with 11 bases between. The V gene's germline CDR1 is MNHEY and CDR2 SMNVEV (reference sequence). CDR3 amino acids: CASTKDLSTDTQYF. In DNA form, the CDR3 reads TGTGCCAGCACAAAAGACCTTAGCACAGATACGCAGTATTTT.

The CDR3 loop reads CASSASGQVTEAFF. The DNA of the CDR3 is TGCGCCAGCAGCGCCTCGGGACAAGTCACTGAAGCTTTCTTT. The chain couples TRBV5-1 to TRBJ1-1, with TRBD1 as a possible D gene (6 bases). CDR3 length equals 14 residues. CDR1 is SGHRS and CDR2 is YFSETQ in the germline V gene. V was pared by 4 bases and J by 4 bases, with 14 bases between.

V and J are TRBV30 and TRBJ2-3, with D perhaps matching TRBD2 (7 bases). Germline V gene lookup returns CDR1 GTSNPN and CDR2 SVGIG (reference sequence). V shed 2 bases and J shed 6 bases, with 15 bases lying between them. CDR3 length: 14 residues. The CDR3 DNA reads as TGTGCCTGGAGTCGGGGGGCGCAGGACGATACGCAGTATTTT. Its translation is CAWSRGAQDDTQYF.

This rearrangement joins TRBV20-1 to TRBJ2-5, with 11 bases that match TRBD2. V lost 1 base to trimming and J lost 3 bases; unmatched junction nucleotides: 4. This CDR3 contains 15 residues. Germline CDR1 and CDR2: DFQATT and SNEGSKA (reference sequence). The CDR3, as DNA: TGCAGTGCTAGAGGTAGCGGGGGGGCGGAAGAGACCCAGTACTTC. It translates to CSARGSGGAEETQYF.

The CDR3 bases are TGTGCCAGCAGCGGGACGCCCACCGGGGAGCTGTTTTTT. Translation: CASSGTPTGELFF. The rearrangement uses TRBV6-1 and TRBJ2-2; D is tentatively TRBD1 or TRBD2 (5 bases each). The length of the CDR3 is 13 residues. Germline loops: CDR1 MNHNS, CDR2 SASEGT. Trimming left V 6 bases short and J 4 bases short, with 9 bases between.

This clonotype was seen more than once but under ten times. This chain connects TRBV2 to TRBJ1-1, with TRBD1 as a possible D gene (6 bases). The CDR3 has 12 residues. V was cut by 9 bases and J by 3 bases, with 11 bases left in between. The germline V gene has CDR1 SNHLY and CDR2 FYNNEI. The DNA of the CDR3 is TGTGCCAGTAAAAGGGGGGACACTGAAGCTTTCTTT. It specifies CASKRGDTEAFF.

The rearrangement joins TRBV6-1 to TRBJ2-7; the match to TRBD2 covers 8 bases. Trimming removed 5 bases from V and 0 bases from J; junction bases left unmatched: 6. Germline CDR1 MNHNS, CDR2 SASEGT. The CDR3 has 15 residues. CDR3 nucleotides: TGTGCCAGCAGTCCGGACAGCGGGGGCTCCTACGAGCAGTACTTC. This gives the protein CASSPDSGGSYEQYF.